This T cell receptor (beta chain) was profiled in a study of shared clonotypes between healthy human individuals. Study-wide results and limits: Among the subsets, naive ones generally showed larger estimated richness than memory ones. Owing to a small donor count, the genetic and exposure-history diversity represented was limited. Sequencing of the sorted subsets was shown by rarefaction to be incomplete despite large depth.

Genomic DNA of each subset was evenly split across several immunoSEQ plates. Libraries were prepared by immunoSEQ multiplex PCR; TCRdb keeps only in-frame clonotypes and omits some of them. This table has about 1,800,000 clones, roughly 94% appearing once. Positively selected for CCR7, the CD45RO-negative cells used as naive CD8 cells excluded terminally differentiated effector memory CD45RA+ cells. V lost 8 bases and J lost 9, with 15 bases in between. From germline, CDR1 is WSHSY and CDR2 SAAADI. The CDR3 totals 12 residues. A note on this clone: Antigen specificity is unknown.

Material for sequencing was naive CD8+ T cells sorted from blood. The rearrangement joins TRBV10-2 to TRBJ2-3; no clear D gene. This clonotype was obtained from a man between 18 and 29 years old in good health. The CDR3 here is CASAFDWLTQYF. The CDR3 DNA follows: TGCGCCAGCGCGTTCGACTGGCTAACGCAGTATTTT.